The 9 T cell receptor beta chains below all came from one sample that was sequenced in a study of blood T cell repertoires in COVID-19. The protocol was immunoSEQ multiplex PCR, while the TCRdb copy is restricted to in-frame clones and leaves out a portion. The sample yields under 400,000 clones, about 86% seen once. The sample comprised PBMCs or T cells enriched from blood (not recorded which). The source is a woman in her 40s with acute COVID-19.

The CDR3 here is CASSQDAPGGNYGYTF. CDR3 bases: TGTGCCAGCAGCCAAGATGCCCCGGGAGGCAACTATGGCTACACCTTC. The rearrangement links TRBV3-1 (or the pseudogene TRBV3-2) to TRBJ1-2; D is unclear. The V end was cut by 0 bases, the J end by 2 bases, with 13 bases between. Per the germline V gene, CDR1 is LGHDT and CDR2 is YNNKEL (reference sequence). The CDR3 length is 16 residues.

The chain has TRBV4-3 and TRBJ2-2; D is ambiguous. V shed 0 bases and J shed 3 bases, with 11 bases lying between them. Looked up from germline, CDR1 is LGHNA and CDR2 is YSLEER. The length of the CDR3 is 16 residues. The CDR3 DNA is TGCGCCAGCAGCCAAGATCATGAGCCATACACCGGGGAGCTGTTTTTT. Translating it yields CASSQDHEPYTGELFF.

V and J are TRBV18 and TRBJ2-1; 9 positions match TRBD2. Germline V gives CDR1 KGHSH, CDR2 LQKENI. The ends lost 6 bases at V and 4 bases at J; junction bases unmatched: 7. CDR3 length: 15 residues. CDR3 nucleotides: TGTGCCAGCTCCCCAAGCGGGGGGTCATACAATGAGCAGTTCTTC. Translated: CASSPSGGSYNEQFF.

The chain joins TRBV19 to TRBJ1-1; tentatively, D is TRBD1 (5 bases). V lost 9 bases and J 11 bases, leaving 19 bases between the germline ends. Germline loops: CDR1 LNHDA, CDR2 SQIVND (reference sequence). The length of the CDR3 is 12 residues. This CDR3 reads CASATRGVEAFF. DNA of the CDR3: TGTGCCAGCGCGACGCGGGGCGTGGAGGCTTTCTTT.

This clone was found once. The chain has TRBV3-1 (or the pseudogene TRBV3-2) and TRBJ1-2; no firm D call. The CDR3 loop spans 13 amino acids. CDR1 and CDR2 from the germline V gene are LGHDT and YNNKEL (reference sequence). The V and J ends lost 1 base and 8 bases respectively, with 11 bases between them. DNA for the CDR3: TGTGCCAGCAGCCAAGGCCCCTGGAGCGGCTACACCTTC. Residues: CASSQGPWSGYTF.

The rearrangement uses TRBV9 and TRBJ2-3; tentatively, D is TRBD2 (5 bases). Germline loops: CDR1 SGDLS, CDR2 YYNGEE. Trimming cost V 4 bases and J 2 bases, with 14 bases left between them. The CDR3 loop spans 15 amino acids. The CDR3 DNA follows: TGTGCCAGCAGCCCCCGGGGTAGCTACACAGATACGCAGTATTTT. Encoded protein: CASSPRGSYTDTQYF. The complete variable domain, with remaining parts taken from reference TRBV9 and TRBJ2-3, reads DSGVTQTPKHLITATGQRVTLRCSPRSGDLSVYWYQQSLDQGLQFLIQYYNGEERAKGNILERFSAQQFPDLHSELNLSSLELGDSALYFCASSPRGSYTDTQYFGPGTRLTVL.

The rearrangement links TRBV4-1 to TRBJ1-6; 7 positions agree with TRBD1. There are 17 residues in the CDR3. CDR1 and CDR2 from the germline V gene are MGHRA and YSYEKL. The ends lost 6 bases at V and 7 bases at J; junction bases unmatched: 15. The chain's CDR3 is CASRPIDRDLQNSPLHF. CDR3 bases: TGCGCCAGCAGGCCTATTGACAGGGATTTGCAGAATTCACCCCTCCACTTT.

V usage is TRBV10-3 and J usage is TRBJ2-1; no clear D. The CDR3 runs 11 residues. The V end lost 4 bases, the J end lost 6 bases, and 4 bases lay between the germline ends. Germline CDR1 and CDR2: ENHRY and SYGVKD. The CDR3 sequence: CAISAVNEQFF. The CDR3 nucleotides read TGTGCCATCAGTGCGGTCAATGAGCAGTTCTTC.

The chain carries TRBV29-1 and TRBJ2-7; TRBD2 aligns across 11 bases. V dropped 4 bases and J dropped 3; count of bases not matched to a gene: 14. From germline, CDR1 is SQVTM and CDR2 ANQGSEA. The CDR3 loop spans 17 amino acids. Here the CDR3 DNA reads TGCAGCGTTGTGCCCGGGACAGACACTAGCGGGGGCTACGAGCAGTACTTC. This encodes CSVVPGTDTSGGYEQYF.